The rows below give T cell receptor beta chains drawn from one sample of a study of shared clonotypes between healthy human individuals. Data came from immunoSEQ multiplex PCR; TCRdb stores just in-frame clones and leaves some out. The data contain roughly 1,000,000 clones, approximately 78% of them singletons. Sequencing was carried out using memory CD4+ T cells from PBMCs. The receptors derive from a man aged 18 to 29 in good health. Some clones in this sample may be carry-over from other donors' samples. Each CDR3 is given without its conserved first and last residue. Each record gives: V gene, J gene, CDR3 protein.

>TRBV7-9|TRBJ1-4
ASSTQEKLF
>TRBV15|TRBJ1-2
ATSRDLAGRSYGYT
>TRBV14|TRBJ1-2
ASSQDRGVWYGYT
>TRBV7-2|TRBJ2-2
ASSLVGLNTGELF
>TRBV10-3|TRBJ2-7
AISRLLAGDYEQY
>TRBV29-1|TRBJ2-5
SVAAGGQETQY
>TRBV2|TRBJ1-5
ASSEAGTGVEQPQH
>TRBV4-2|TRBJ1-5
ASSQINRGSNQPQH
>TRBV5-6|TRBJ2-3
ASSLGLGNPDTQY
>TRBV29-1|TRBJ2-3
SPRLSTDTQY
>TRBV15|TRBJ1-4
ATADRKYEKLF
>TRBV7-2|TRBJ2-1
ASSRQGVSWQF
>TRBV29-1|TRBJ2-4
SALGTGSKNIQY
>TRBV4-1|TRBJ2-7
ASSQVAGQGVYEQY
>TRBV2|TRBJ2-5
ASSDRGQQQETQY
>TRBV29-1|TRBJ2-2
SVARQGHSNTGELF
>TRBV21-1|TRBJ2-3
ASPSKNTDTQY
>TRBV10-3|TRBJ2-1
AIKGDRGNDEQF
>TRBV7-2|TRBJ2-7
ASSLGASGSEQY
>TRBV5-1|TRBJ1-1
ASSYTRGSTEAF
>TRBV2|TRBJ2-1
ASSNRGREQF
>TRBV5-1|TRBJ1-1
ASSKDPGYTEAF
>TRBV6-5|TRBJ2-5
ASRAWGTSGSHQY
>TRBV6-6|TRBJ2-5
ASRTSQETQY
>TRBV19|TRBJ1-3
ASRDRSSGNTIY
>TRBV5-1|TRBJ2-7
ASSGAYEQY
>TRBV19|TRBJ1-5
ASSINRGGHQPQH
>TRBV4-1|TRBJ1-4
ASSQGIQGAGEKLF
>TRBV28|TRBJ1-3
ASSLSGTGSGNTIY
>TRBV29-1|TRBJ2-7
SVWGGGSEQY
>TRBV7-9|TRBJ1-6
ASSLDSNNSPLH